Listed here are 23 T cell receptor beta chains from one sample, sequenced in a study of cytomegalovirus exposure and HLA in healthy donors. The PCR had 60 Vbeta and 13 Jbeta primers. Produced via immunoSEQ multiplex PCR; TCRdb's table is partial and in-frame only. The table has around 200,000 clones, 75% to 85% seen once. The sequenced sample was PBMCs. The receptor set was obtained from a woman aged 50 to 60 in good health and CMV-seronegative.

With regard to this clone: Other DNA sequences within the sample encode an identical CDR3. The chain employs TRBV4-1 and TRBJ1-2, with D possibly matching TRBD1 (5 bases). With 1 base removed from V and 2 bases from J, the gap between germline ends came to 8 bases. The CDR3 loop spans 14 amino acids. Germline lookup yields CDR1 MGHRA and CDR2 YSYEKL. CDR3 region: CASSQGGGNYGYTF. CDR3 DNA sequence: TGCGCCAGCAGCCAAGGCGGGGGGAACTATGGCTACACCTTC.

The genes are TRBV9 and TRBJ1-1; D might be TRBD1 (6 bases). The germline CDR1 and CDR2 sequences are SGDLS and YYNGEE. The CDR3 length is 14 residues. The V end lost 4 bases, the J end lost 5 bases, and 15 bases lay between the germline ends. CDR3 DNA: TGTGCCAGCAGCCCAATACAGGGTGGTACTGAAGCTTTCTTT. Its protein product is CASSPIQGGTEAFF.

The V call is TRBV7-4, the J call TRBJ2-1; TRBD2 agrees at 10 bases. The CDR3 covers 15 residues. Germline-derived CDR1 and CDR2 are SGHVT and SQSDAQ. The V gene end was trimmed by 5 bases and the J gene end by 9 bases; junction bases not matched to a gene: 10. The CDR3 nucleotides read TGTGCCAGCAGCCAAGGGATCCTAGCGGGAGTTGAGCAGTTCTTC. Translated: CASSQGILAGVEQFF.

This clone was recorded only once. V usage is TRBV28 and J usage is TRBJ2-7; D call uncertain. Germline V gene data show CDR1 as MDHEN and CDR2 as SYDVKM. V was shortened by 2 bases and J by 8 bases, with 10 bases between the two germline ends. There are 12 residues in the CDR3. The CDR3 bases are TGTGCCAGCAGTTTAACGGTCGTACAGCAGTACTTC. Translating it yields CASSLTVVQQYF.

This chain joins TRBV7-8 and TRBJ2-7; D perhaps matches TRBD2 (6 bases). Trimming left V 1 base short and J 5 bases short, with 12 bases between. This CDR3 comprises 14 residues. The germline V gene has CDR1 SGHVS and CDR2 FQNEAQ. CDR3 sequence: CASSLVGGANEQYF. In DNA, the CDR3 is TGTGCCAGCAGCTTAGTGGGGGGAGCGAACGAGCAGTACTTC.

This clone was observed a single time. The junction differs from germline at one of its ends, possibly a read error. This sequence joins TRBV5-1 and TRBJ2-3; 11 bases agree with TRBD2. The CDR3 consists of 16 residues. CDR1 and CDR2 (germline): SGHRS, YFSETQ. The CDR3 is CVSSSPLAGGADTQYF. The DNA for the CDR3 is TGCGTCAGCAGCTCGCCCTTAGCGGGAGGGGCAGATACGCAGTATTTT.

The J gene is TRBJ2-7, the V gene TRBV4-1; 8 bases are shared with TRBD1. CDR1 and CDR2 from the germline V gene are MGHRA and YSYEKL. This CDR3 has 14 residues. V shed 4 bases, J shed 5 bases, and the junction held 7 bases outside the gene matches. The CDR3 DNA reads as TGCGCCAGCAGCCCCCGGACAGGGAGCCACGAGCAGTACTTC. This gives the protein CASSPRTGSHEQYF.

This sequence joins TRBV27 and TRBJ1-1; 8 nucleotides agree with TRBD1. This CDR3 region has 14 residues. J was trimmed by 10 bases and V by 6 bases; bases with no gene match: 13. The V gene's germline CDR1 is MNHEY and CDR2 SMNVEV (reference sequence). The CDR3 DNA reads as TGTGCCAGCAGCCCAGCGGGCCAGGGGGCAGGAGCTTTCTTT. Amino acid sequence: CASSPAGQGAGAFF.

The J gene is TRBJ2-1, the V gene TRBV11-2, with a tentative D call TRBD2 (5 bases). CDR3 length: 15 amino acids. Trimming removed 1 base from V and 7 bases from J, with 14 bases in between. The V gene's germline CDR1 is SGHAT and CDR2 FQNNGV. CDR3: CASSLGPEAANEQFF. The CDR3 DNA is TGTGCCAGCAGCTTAGGTCCTGAAGCGGCGAATGAGCAGTTCTTC.

The genes are TRBV7-9 and TRBJ1-1, with D perhaps TRBD1 (5 bases). V lost 1 base, J lost 5 bases, and 14 bases lay in between. Germline V gene sequence: CDR1 SEHNR, CDR2 FQNEAQ (reference sequence). The CDR3 totals 15 residues. DNA of the CDR3: TGTGCCAGCAGCTTAGTTATCCAGGGTTGGACTGAAGCTTTCTTT. It is translated as CASSLVIQGWTEAFF.

The chain joins TRBV19 to TRBJ1-2, with a weak D call TRBD1 (5 bases). CDR3 length: 15 amino acids. Germline assignment: CDR1 LNHDA and CDR2 SQIVND (reference sequence). V lost 2 bases to trimming and J lost 8 bases, with 18 bases between them. CDR3 amino acids: CASSIKTGTLGGYTF. As DNA, the CDR3 is TGTGCCAGTAGTATAAAAACCGGGACTCTCGGAGGCTACACCTTC.

The chain has TRBV28 and TRBJ1-4, with a possible D match to TRBD1 (6 bases). The CDR3 sequence is 17 residues long. In germline, CDR1 is MDHEN, CDR2 SYDVKM. Trimming shortened V by 4 bases and J by 7 bases, and 22 bases separated the two germline ends. The CDR3 is CASSSLGGAREIEKLFF. In nucleotides, the CDR3 is TGTGCCAGCAGTTCCCTCGGGGGGGCGCGGGAGATTGAAAAACTGTTTTTT.

This chain joins TRBV19 and TRBJ2-1; TRBD1 agrees at 7 bases. Germline loops: CDR1 LNHDA, CDR2 SQIVND (reference sequence). The CDR3 runs 14 residues. The V gene end was trimmed by 3 bases and the J gene end by 5 bases; junction bases not matched to a gene: 4. Written as DNA, the CDR3 is TGTGCCAGTAGTATTAGGGACAGAAACAATGAGCAGTTCTTC. Its protein is CASSIRDRNNEQFF.

The count of this clone is one. This rearrangement joins TRBV7-9 to TRBJ2-2, with a tentative D call TRBD1 (5 bases). The CDR3 contains 16 residues. The V end lost 5 bases, the J end lost 3 bases, and 16 bases lay between the germline ends. Germline lookup yields CDR1 SEHNR and CDR2 FQNEAQ (reference sequence). This CDR3 is CASSPTTGADTGELFF. The CDR3, as DNA: TGTGCCAGCAGCCCTACAACTGGGGCGGACACCGGGGAGCTGTTTTTT.

In its sample, this clone was seen once. The chain employs TRBV4-1 and TRBJ2-1; 12 bases are a match to TRBD2. Trimming cost V 7 bases and J 9 bases; bases outside gene matches: 13. The germline V gene has CDR1 MGHRA and CDR2 YSYEKL. This CDR3 comprises 16 residues. The CDR3 reads CASTSGKLAGGSEQFF. The DNA of the CDR3 is TGCGCCAGCACTAGCGGGAAACTAGCGGGAGGTTCTGAGCAGTTCTTC.

This clone came up once. The chain recombines TRBV5-1 with TRBJ2-2, with a possible D match to TRBD1 (6 bases). CDR1 and CDR2 (germline): SGHRS, YFSETQ. The CDR3 is 15 amino acids. V gave up 4 bases and J gave up 4 bases, with 14 bases separating them. The CDR3 DNA follows: TGCGCCAGCAGCGGCAGACAGGATGGCACCGGGGAGCTGTTTTTT. This encodes CASSGRQDGTGELFF.

The V gene is TRBV25-1, the J gene TRBJ1-2; D gene unclear. The ends were cut back, 3 bases at V and 1 base at J, with 6 bases in the middle. CDR3 size: 13 residues. Germline lookup yields CDR1 MGHDK and CDR2 SYGVNS. CDR3 DNA sequence: TGTGCCAGCAGTGACCACAGTAACTATGGCTACACCTTC. Its translation: CASSDHSNYGYTF.

This sequence joins TRBV9 and TRBJ2-1, with 10 bases lining up with TRBD2. With V trimmed by 4 bases and J by 6 bases, 7 bases remained unmatched. CDR3 length: 15 residues. The germline V gene has CDR1 SGDLS and CDR2 YYNGEE. As DNA, the CDR3 is TGTGCCAGCAGCACCTTAGCGGGAGGCCTCAATGAGCAGTTCTTC. Translating gives CASSTLAGGLNEQFF. The variable domain in full, completed from reference TRBV9 and TRBJ2-1, reads DSGVTQTPKHLITATGQRVTLRCSPRSGDLSVYWYQQSLDQGLQFLIQYYNGEERAKGNILERFSAQQFPDLHSELNLSSLELGDSALYFCASSTLAGGLNEQFFGPGTRLTVL.

The gene calls are TRBV19 and TRBJ1-1, with D perhaps matching TRBD1 (5 bases). The germline CDR1 and CDR2 sequences are LNHDA and SQIVND (reference sequence). V was cut by 7 bases and J by 6 bases, with 15 bases left in between. CDR3 length: 13 amino acids. In nucleotides, the CDR3 is TGTGCCAGTACTCTAGGGGCCTCCCCTGAAGCTTTCTTT. It codes for CASTLGASPEAFF.

The chain is built from TRBV10-2 and TRBJ1-5; 7 positions match TRBD1. Looked up from germline, CDR1 is WSHSY and CDR2 is SAAADI. V shed 6 bases, J shed 6 bases, and the junction held 5 bases outside the gene matches. The CDR3 is made up of 13 amino acids. The CDR3 sequence is CASSDRAGQPQHF. The CDR3, as DNA: TGCGCCAGCAGCGACAGGGCCGGTCAGCCCCAGCATTTT.

The V and J genes are TRBV29-1 and TRBJ2-2; TRBD2 matches 10 bases. Germline V gene lookup returns CDR1 SQVTM and CDR2 ANQGSEA. The CDR3 spans 13 residues. V lost 4 bases, J lost 7 bases, and 3 bases stayed unmatched. CDR3 nucleotides: TGCAGCGTTGTGGCTAGCGGGGGCGGGGAGCTGTTTTTT. It is translated as CSVVASGGGELFF.

The J gene is TRBJ2-4, the V gene TRBV6-7, with D hard to call. TRBV6-7 is marked as an open reading frame, function uncertain. V lost 4 bases and J 1 base, leaving 11 bases between the germline ends. This CDR3 contains 15 residues. CDR3 loop: CASSSFFGAKNIQYF. The CDR3 DNA reads as TGTGCCAGCAGTTCGTTCTTTGGCGCCAAAAACATTCAGTACTTC.

The CDR3 DNA reads as TGTGCCAGCAGCTTAATGCTCGGGAGCCAAGAGACCCAGTACTTC. Translated: CASSLMLGSQETQYF. The J gene is TRBJ2-5, the V gene TRBV13; D is perhaps TRBD2 (6 bases). Deletions cut 2 bases from V and 1 base from J, with 11 bases between. The CDR3 contains 15 residues. CDR1 is PRHDT, CDR2 FYEKMQ, per germline (reference sequence).